This T cell receptor beta chain appears in the sequencing data of a study of shared clonotypes between healthy human individuals. Across the whole study: The cohort comprised a couple of women and a few men. Their ages spanned 18 to 49 years. CD8 memory received one plate per donor, CD8 naive two, CD4 memory three and CD4 naive three. General observations from the study: The study generally estimated greater richness for naive than memory subsets.

In this sample, this clone turned up many times. The antigen is not known. TCRdb's copy holds only in-frame clones and misses some; the assay was immunoSEQ multiplex PCR. Among around 2,000,000 clones, roughly 94% were seen once, and the ten largest hold roughly 0.13%. V lost 10 bases to trimming and J lost 6 bases, with 25 bases between them. Germline V gene lookup returns CDR1 ENHRY and CDR2 SYGVKD. The CDR3 is 15 amino acids. The rearrangement joins TRBV10-3 to TRBJ2-7; unclear D gene. The TCR sequence derives from a man younger than 30 in good health. Sequenced material: naive CD4+ T cells sorted from blood. Described subset: CD45RA+ positively selected. The CDR3 is CATKTVHLGWGEQYF. The CDR3 DNA reads as TGTGCCACCAAGACGGTCCACCTCGGATGGGGCGAGCAGTACTTC.